The subject of this entry is one TCR beta chain. The data were obtained in a study of blood T cell repertoires in COVID-19. Some clones are missing from TCRdb's copy, which holds only in-frame ones; the method was immunoSEQ multiplex PCR. Seen here are 370,000 or so clones, 81% observed once, and the top ten hold about 1%. This TCR was sampled from a human donor with acute or convalescent COVID-19. The donor label of this sample is uncertain. The specimen sequenced was peripheral blood.

DNA for the CDR3: TGCGCCAGCAGCCAAGATCCAAACGGTGCCGGGGTCTACAATGAGCAGTTCTTC. The encoded protein is CASSQDPNGAGVYNEQFF. The chain combines TRBV4-1 with TRBJ2-1; D might be TRBD2 (5 bases). V lost 0 bases and J 3 bases, leaving 18 bases between the germline ends. Germline V gene sequence: CDR1 MGHRA, CDR2 YSYEKL. The CDR3 spans 18 residues.